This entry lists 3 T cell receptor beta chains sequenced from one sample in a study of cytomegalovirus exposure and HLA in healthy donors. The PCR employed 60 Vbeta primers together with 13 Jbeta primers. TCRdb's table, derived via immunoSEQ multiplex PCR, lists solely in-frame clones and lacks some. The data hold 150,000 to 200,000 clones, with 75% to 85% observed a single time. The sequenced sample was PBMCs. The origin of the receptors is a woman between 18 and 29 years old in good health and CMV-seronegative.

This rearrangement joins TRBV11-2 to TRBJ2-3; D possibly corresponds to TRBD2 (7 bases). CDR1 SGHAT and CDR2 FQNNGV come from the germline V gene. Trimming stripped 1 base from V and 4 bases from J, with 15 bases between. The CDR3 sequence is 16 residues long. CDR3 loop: CASSLVGGGGADTQYF. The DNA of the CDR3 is TGTGCCAGCAGCTTAGTAGGGGGGGGAGGGGCAGATACGCAGTATTTT.

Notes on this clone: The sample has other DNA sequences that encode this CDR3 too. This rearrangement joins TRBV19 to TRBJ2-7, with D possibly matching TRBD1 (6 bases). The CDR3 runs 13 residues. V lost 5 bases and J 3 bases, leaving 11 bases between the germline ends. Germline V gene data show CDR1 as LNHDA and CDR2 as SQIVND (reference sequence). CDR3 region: CASSPRTVYEQYF. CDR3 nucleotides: TGTGCCAGTAGTCCCCGGACAGTCTACGAGCAGTACTTC.

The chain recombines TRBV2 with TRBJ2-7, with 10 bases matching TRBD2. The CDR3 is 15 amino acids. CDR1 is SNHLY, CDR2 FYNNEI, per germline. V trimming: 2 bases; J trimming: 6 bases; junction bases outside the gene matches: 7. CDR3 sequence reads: CASSELLSGRGEQYF. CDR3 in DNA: TGTGCCAGCAGTGAACTGCTCAGCGGGAGGGGCGAGCAGTACTTC.